The 2 T cell receptor beta chains below come from one sample, sequenced in a study of identical twins. TCRdb used MiXCR to reprocess the 5' RACE reads, holding one entry per CDR3 protein. Of 700,000 to 950,000 distinct CDR3 sequences detected, about 12% appear once; the ten largest clones hold around 1.5%. These data were likewise used in another study, on yellow fever vaccine responses in identical twins.

What was sequenced was PBMCs. The origin of the receptors is a woman between 18 and 30 years old in good health.

This clonotype was seen many times. V usage is TRBV5-1 and J usage is TRBJ2-1; D uncertain. In germline, CDR1 is SGHRS, CDR2 YFSETQ. The V gene lost 0 bases and the J gene lost 0 bases, with 10 bases spanning the gap. The CDR3 spans 16 residues. The CDR3 is CASSLVLVSSYNEQFF. CDR3 nucleotides: TGCGCCAGCAGCTTGGTTCTCGTGAGCTCCTACAATGAGCAGTTCTTC.

The chain combines TRBV5-1 with TRBJ2-7; D is possibly TRBD2 (6 bases). The CDR3 runs to 15 residues. Trimming cost V 0 bases and J 4 bases, with 14 bases left between them. Germline CDR1 reads SGHRS; CDR2 reads YFSETQ. CDR3 coding DNA: TGCGCCAGCAGCTTGGCCTCGGGACTCGAGTACGAGCAGTACTTC. Protein: CASSLASGLEYEQYF. The entire variable domain, with the rest obtained from reference TRBV5-1 and TRBJ2-7, is as follows: KAGVTQTPRYLIKTRGQQVTLSCSPISGHRSVSWYQQTPGQGLQFLFEYFSETQRNKGNFPGRFSGRQFSNSRSEMNVSTLELGDSALYLCASSLASGLEYEQYFGPGTRLTVT.